This paragraph reports one T cell receptor beta chain. The entry originates in a study of blood T cell repertoires in COVID-19. Study-wide background: From the United States, Italy and Spain came samples of acute and convalescent COVID-19. T cells, B-cell-depleted T cells, or PBMCs supplied cDNA or gDNA.

Authors' analysis steps: Amplifying reference gene primers gave estimates of nucleated cell counts. This table comes from immunoSEQ multiplex PCR, and its TCRdb copy is limited to in-frame clones, with some not included. The V and J calls and the clone size are those of that table, but D and trimming were determined from the DNA. The profile shows 65,000 to 90,000 clones, roughly three quarters of them singletons. Germline V gives CDR1 MGHRA, CDR2 YSYEKL. This CDR3 region has 14 residues. Trimming removed 2 bases at V and 4 bases at J, with 11 bases between. The genes are TRBV4-1 and TRBJ2-5; D possibly corresponds to TRBD1 (5 bases). Sample: peripheral blood. The source of this sequence is a man in his 70s with active or convalescent COVID-19. CDR3 nucleotides: TGCGCCAGCAGCCAAATGGGAAGGGGAGAGACCCAGTACTTC. Translation gives CASSQMGRGETQYF.